A selection of T cell receptor beta chains follows, all from one sample in a study of shared clonotypes between healthy human individuals. The data were produced by immunoSEQ multiplex PCR, yet TCRdb's version contains in-frame clones alone and is incomplete. The table includes millions of clones, 93% detected once. The sample consisted of naive CD8+ T cells from PBMCs. The receptor set was obtained from a man in his late teens or twenties in good health. Some clones in this sample may be carry-over from other donors' samples. Both conserved end residues are part of each CDR3. The order of the fields is V gene, clone size, J gene, D gene, CDR3 protein, CDR3 DNA. A D gene is named only where the DNA matches it firmly. Where a row states a size, it is once, few, many or the class of an expanded clone; other rows omit it.

V gene: TRBV7-9; clone size: .; J gene: TRBJ2-5; D gene: TRBD1; CDR3 protein: CASSSGQPQETQYF; CDR3 DNA: TGTGCCAGCAGCTCGGGACAGCCACAAGAGACCCAGTACTTC
V gene: TRBV19; clone size: .; J gene: TRBJ2-7; D gene: .; CDR3 protein: CASSKDSYEQYF; CDR3 DNA: TGTGCCAGTAGTAAGGACTCCTACGAGCAGTACTTC
V gene: TRBV19; clone size: .; J gene: TRBJ2-1; D gene: .; CDR3 protein: CASSIDGQSEFF; CDR3 DNA: TGTGCCAGTAGTATAGATGGACAGTCGGAGTTCTTC
V gene: TRBV27; clone size: .; J gene: TRBJ1-1; D gene: TRBD1; CDR3 protein: CASSLNPGGNTEAFF; CDR3 DNA: TGTGCCAGCAGTTTAAACCCAGGGGGGAACACTGAAGCTTTCTTT
V gene: TRBV4-3; clone size: .; J gene: TRBJ2-1; D gene: TRBD1; CDR3 protein: CASSQDLRQGANEQFF; CDR3 DNA: TGCGCCAGCAGCCAAGATCTGAGGCAGGGGGCGAATGAGCAGTTCTTC
V gene: TRBV6-1; clone size: once; J gene: TRBJ2-7; D gene: TRBD1; CDR3 protein: CASSEEGTGILVGYEQYF; CDR3 DNA: TGTGCCAGCAGTGAAGAAGGGACAGGGATTTTGGTTGGCTACGAGCAGTACTTC
V gene: TRBV4-2; clone size: .; J gene: TRBJ1-5; D gene: .; CDR3 protein: CASSTGGNQPQHF; CDR3 DNA: TGTGCCAGCAGCACGGGAGGTAATCAGCCCCAGCATTTT
V gene: TRBV4-1; clone size: .; J gene: TRBJ2-2; D gene: .; CDR3 protein: CASSPGRNTGELFF; CDR3 DNA: TGCGCCAGCAGCCCGGGTAGAAACACCGGGGAGCTGTTTTTT
V gene: TRBV29-1; clone size: .; J gene: TRBJ1-2; D gene: TRBD1; CDR3 protein: CSATDRGLYGYTF; CDR3 DNA: TGCAGCGCGACGGACAGGGGACTGTATGGCTACACCTTC
V gene: TRBV15; clone size: .; J gene: TRBJ2-1; D gene: .; CDR3 protein: CATSPPLGYEQFF; CDR3 DNA: TGTGCCACCAGCCCCCCTTTAGGCTATGAGCAGTTCTTC
V gene: TRBV14; clone size: once; J gene: TRBJ2-1; D gene: TRBD2; CDR3 protein: CASSHARGSSYNEQFF; CDR3 DNA: TGTGCCAGCAGCCATGCGCGGGGGAGCTCCTACAATGAGCAGTTCTTC
V gene: TRBV4-1; clone size: once; J gene: TRBJ2-5; D gene: TRBD1; CDR3 protein: CASSPRQGMTETQYF; CDR3 DNA: TGCGCCAGCAGCCCCCGACAGGGCATGACGGAGACCCAGTACTTC
V gene: TRBV4-1; clone size: .; J gene: TRBJ2-7; D gene: .; CDR3 protein: CASSPHGSYEQYF; CDR3 DNA: TGCGCCAGCAGCCCGCACGGGAGCTACGAGCAGTACTTC
V gene: TRBV27; clone size: .; J gene: TRBJ1-2; D gene: .; CDR3 protein: CASSFLTPRIYGYTF; CDR3 DNA: TGTGCCAGCAGTTTTTTAACACCGAGGATCTATGGCTACACCTTC
V gene: TRBV9; clone size: .; J gene: TRBJ2-2; D gene: .; CDR3 protein: CASSATGSLARLTGELFF; CDR3 DNA: TGTGCCAGCAGCGCGACAGGGTCACTAGCGAGGTTGACCGGGGAGCTGTTTTTT
V gene: TRBV5-1; clone size: .; J gene: TRBJ2-7; D gene: .; CDR3 protein: CASSLATGTLYEQYF; CDR3 DNA: TGCGCCAGCAGCTTGGCAACCGGGACCCTCTACGAGCAGTACTTC
V gene: TRBV18; clone size: .; J gene: TRBJ2-1; D gene: .; CDR3 protein: CASSPPRIPASSYNEQFF; CDR3 DNA: TGTGCCAGCTCACCACCGAGAATTCCCGCAAGCTCCTACAATGAGCAGTTCTTC
V gene: TRBV6-1; clone size: .; J gene: TRBJ2-7; D gene: .; CDR3 protein: CASLPSGFRGDEQYF; CDR3 DNA: TGTGCCAGCCTCCCATCAGGGTTCCGTGGTGACGAGCAGTACTTC
V gene: TRBV12-5; clone size: .; J gene: TRBJ2-2; D gene: .; CDR3 protein: CASGLVLYSTEGTGELFF; CDR3 DNA: TGTGCTAGTGGTTTGGTACTGTACAGCACCGAGGGCACCGGGGAGCTGTTTTTT
V gene: TRBV9; clone size: .; J gene: TRBJ2-7; D gene: TRBD1; CDR3 protein: CASSVNRGLVGEQYF; CDR3 DNA: TGTGCCAGCAGCGTAAACAGGGGGCTTGTGGGCGAGCAGTACTTC
V gene: TRBV5-8; clone size: .; J gene: TRBJ1-5; D gene: .; CDR3 protein: CATHHWDGRGQPQHF; CDR3 DNA: TGTGCCACCCATCATTGGGACGGACGGGGGCAGCCCCAGCATTTT
V gene: TRBV19; clone size: .; J gene: TRBJ2-5; D gene: TRBD2; CDR3 protein: CASSSRGGLMETQYF; CDR3 DNA: TGTGCCAGTAGTTCCCGCGGGGGGCTGATGGAGACCCAGTACTTC
V gene: TRBV6-5; clone size: .; J gene: TRBJ1-2; D gene: TRBD1; CDR3 protein: CASGQGQPLNGYTF; CDR3 DNA: TGTGCCAGCGGCCAGGGACAGCCCCTTAATGGCTACACCTTC
V gene: TRBV28; clone size: .; J gene: TRBJ2-3; D gene: .; CDR3 protein: CASSLRQLSSTDTQYF; CDR3 DNA: TGTGCCAGCAGTTTACGGCAGTTATCAAGCACAGATACGCAGTATTTT
V gene: TRBV11-3; clone size: .; J gene: TRBJ2-3; D gene: .; CDR3 protein: CASSFQTGDTQYF; CDR3 DNA: TGTGCCAGCAGCTTCCAGACGGGAGATACGCAGTATTTT
V gene: TRBV29-1; clone size: once; J gene: TRBJ1-2; D gene: TRBD1; CDR3 protein: CSVMTGGGYGYTF; CDR3 DNA: TGCAGCGTTATGACAGGGGGCGGCTATGGCTACACCTTC
V gene: TRBV5-1; clone size: few; J gene: TRBJ1-2; D gene: TRBD1; CDR3 protein: CASDPSGQGPNGYTF; CDR3 DNA: TGCGCCAGTGACCCTTCGGGACAGGGGCCTAATGGCTACACCTTC
V gene: TRBV9; clone size: .; J gene: TRBJ2-1; D gene: .; CDR3 protein: CASSLSGSGEQFF; CDR3 DNA: TGTGCCAGCAGCCTCTCGGGCAGCGGCGAGCAGTTCTTC
V gene: TRBV27; clone size: .; J gene: TRBJ2-7; D gene: .; CDR3 protein: CASSLYFNYEQYF; CDR3 DNA: TGTGCCAGCAGTTTATACTTTAACTACGAGCAGTACTTC
V gene: TRBV2; clone size: .; J gene: TRBJ2-5; D gene: TRBD2; CDR3 protein: CASNPGRGQETQYF; CDR3 DNA: TGTGCCAGCAACCCAGGGAGGGGCCAAGAGACCCAGTACTTC
V gene: TRBV4-3; clone size: once; J gene: TRBJ2-7; D gene: TRBD2; CDR3 protein: CASSQGEGLAYEQYF; CDR3 DNA: TGCGCCAGCAGCCAGGGGGAGGGACTAGCCTACGAGCAGTACTTC
V gene: TRBV5-8; clone size: once; J gene: TRBJ2-1; D gene: .; CDR3 protein: CASSLGREPYNEQFF; CDR3 DNA: TGTGCCAGCAGCCTCGGGAGAGAGCCCTACAATGAGCAGTTCTTC
V gene: TRBV4-1; clone size: .; J gene: TRBJ2-7; D gene: .; CDR3 protein: CASSPRDGTTYEQYF; CDR3 DNA: TGCGCCAGCAGCCCGCGGGACGGAACCACCTACGAGCAGTACTTC
V gene: TRBV2; clone size: .; J gene: TRBJ1-4; D gene: .; CDR3 protein: CASREPGTNEKLFF; CDR3 DNA: TGTGCCAGCAGGGAACCTGGGACTAATGAAAAACTGTTTTTT
V gene: TRBV20-1; clone size: .; J gene: TRBJ1-2; D gene: .; CDR3 protein: CSASGYTF; CDR3 DNA: TGCAGTGCTAGTGGCTACACCTTC
V gene: TRBV27; clone size: .; J gene: TRBJ2-7; D gene: .; CDR3 protein: CASSHRVGEQYF; CDR3 DNA: TGTGCCAGCAGTCACAGGGTAGGGGAGCAGTACTTC
V gene: TRBV6-5; clone size: .; J gene: TRBJ1-5; D gene: .; CDR3 protein: CASSTGSQPQHF; CDR3 DNA: TGTGCCAGCAGTACCGGCAGCCAGCCCCAGCATTTT
V gene: TRBV6-5; clone size: .; J gene: TRBJ2-3; D gene: TRBD2; CDR3 protein: CASSLAGPPDTQYF; CDR3 DNA: TGTGCCAGCAGTCTAGCGGGACCCCCGGATACGCAGTATTTT
V gene: TRBV6-6; clone size: .; J gene: TRBJ2-7; D gene: .; CDR3 protein: CASGAYEQYF; CDR3 DNA: TGTGCCTCCGGGGCCTACGAGCAGTACTTC
V gene: TRBV5-1; clone size: .; J gene: TRBJ1-1; D gene: .; CDR3 protein: CASSLGVNTEAFF; CDR3 DNA: TGCGCCAGCAGCCTCGGCGTGAACACTGAAGCTTTCTTT
V gene: TRBV18; clone size: .; J gene: TRBJ1-2; D gene: TRBD1; CDR3 protein: CASSPRTGTDGYTF; CDR3 DNA: TGTGCCAGCTCACCGAGGACAGGGACTGATGGCTACACCTTC
V gene: TRBV28; clone size: .; J gene: TRBJ2-3; D gene: .; CDR3 protein: CASSPGAKDTQYF; CDR3 DNA: TGTGCCAGCAGTCCCGGCGCGAAAGATACGCAGTATTTT
V gene: TRBV7-6; clone size: .; J gene: TRBJ2-1; D gene: .; CDR3 protein: CASSGRTGGEQFF; CDR3 DNA: TGTGCCAGCAGCGGGAGGACAGGAGGTGAGCAGTTCTTC
V gene: TRBV7-8; clone size: .; J gene: TRBJ2-7; D gene: .; CDR3 protein: CASSFVQTLSSYEQYF; CDR3 DNA: TGTGCCAGCAGCTTTGTCCAGACCCTCAGCTCCTACGAGCAGTACTTC
V gene: TRBV11-3; clone size: .; J gene: TRBJ2-2; D gene: .; CDR3 protein: CAKNLTGSNTGELFF; CDR3 DNA: TGTGCCAAGAACCTGACTGGTTCAAACACCGGGGAGCTGTTTTTT
V gene: TRBV7-9; clone size: .; J gene: TRBJ1-4; D gene: .; CDR3 protein: CASSPPPGRENEKLFF; CDR3 DNA: TGTGCCAGCAGCCCCCCCCCTGGCCGGGAGAATGAAAAACTGTTTTTT
V gene: TRBV6-1; clone size: .; J gene: TRBJ2-7; D gene: .; CDR3 protein: CATNSWLYEQYF; CDR3 DNA: TGTGCCACCAACTCTTGGTTATACGAGCAGTACTTC
V gene: TRBV29-1; clone size: once; J gene: TRBJ2-1; D gene: .; CDR3 protein: CSVERPGYNEQFF; CDR3 DNA: TGCAGCGTTGAGAGGCCGGGCTACAATGAGCAGTTCTTC
V gene: TRBV5-6; clone size: .; J gene: TRBJ2-3; D gene: .; CDR3 protein: CASTHSTDTDTQYF; CDR3 DNA: TGTGCCAGCACCCATTCGACCGATACAGATACGCAGTATTTT
V gene: TRBV28; clone size: .; J gene: TRBJ2-2; D gene: .; CDR3 protein: CASSDGDTGELFF; CDR3 DNA: TGTGCCAGTTCCGACGGCGACACCGGGGAGCTGTTTTTT
V gene: TRBV27; clone size: .; J gene: TRBJ2-7; D gene: .; CDR3 protein: CASSPGTSEQYF; CDR3 DNA: TGTGCCAGCAGTCCCGGGACTTCCGAGCAGTACTTC
V gene: TRBV18; clone size: .; J gene: TRBJ1-3; D gene: TRBD1; CDR3 protein: CASSPRDRMSSGNTIYF; CDR3 DNA: TGTGCCAGCTCACCACGGGACAGGATGTCCTCTGGAAACACCATATATTTT
V gene: TRBV21-1; clone size: .; J gene: TRBJ2-2; D gene: .; CDR3 protein: CASPTRSWDRTGELFF; CDR3 DNA: TGTGCCAGCCCGACCCGGTCCTGGGATAGGACCGGGGAGCTGTTTTTT
V gene: TRBV7-9; clone size: .; J gene: TRBJ2-7; D gene: .; CDR3 protein: CASSSLSEQYF; CDR3 DNA: TGTGCCAGCAGCTCCCTCTCGGAGCAGTACTTC
V gene: TRBV13; clone size: once; J gene: TRBJ1-2; D gene: .; CDR3 protein: CASSLGTGRYGYTF; CDR3 DNA: TGTGCCAGCAGCTTAGGGACAGGACGATATGGCTACACCTTC